Listed below are T cell receptor beta chains from one sample, sequenced in a study of shared clonotypes between healthy human individuals. Produced via immunoSEQ multiplex PCR; TCRdb's table is partial and in-frame only. Altogether roughly 500,000 clones are present, roughly 77% being singletons, with the ten largest covering about 13%. The sample consisted of PBMCs. These receptor sequences come from a woman aged 40 to 49 in good health. Some clones in this sample may be carry-over from other donors' samples. The CDR3 runs from the conserved cysteine through the conserved F or W. D genes are given only for firm matches. The size entry is marked missing in some rows and otherwise reads once, few, many or a size class.

j_call d_call v_call clone_size cdr3_aa cdr3_nt
TRBJ2-7 TRBD1 TRBV28 . CASSSAQGPYEQYF TGTGCCAGCAGTTCTGCACAGGGGCCCTACGAGCAGTACTTC
TRBJ2-2 . TRBV19 . CASSIAGPGTGELFF TGTGCCAGTAGTATAGCGGGGCCAGGGACCGGGGAGCTGTTTTTT
TRBJ2-7 TRBD1 TRBV7-8 . CASSLAGGAVPYEQYF TGTGCCAGCAGCTTAGCAGGGGGCGCGGTACCATACGAGCAGTACTTC
TRBJ2-3 TRBD2 TRBV7-6 . CASSLAGSSGRSTDTQYF TGTGCCAGCAGCTTAGCGGGGAGTAGCGGGAGATCGACAGATACGCAGTATTTT
TRBJ2-2 . TRBV7-9 . CASRVTGELFF TGTGCCAGTAGGGTAACCGGGGAGCTGTTTTTT
TRBJ2-1 TRBD2 TRBV7-8 . CASTIGLAPNEQFF TGTGCCAGCACCATCGGACTAGCACCAAATGAGCAGTTCTTC
TRBJ1-2 TRBD1 TRBV7-3 . CASSSTTGGDGYTF TGTGCCAGCAGCTCCACGACAGGGGGCGATGGCTACACCTTC
TRBJ2-7 . TRBV19 . CASSIEGTRTYEQYF TGTGCCAGTAGTATCGAGGGTACTAGGACCTACGAGCAGTACTTC
TRBJ1-1 TRBD1 TRBV7-9 . CASSSQGWDTEAFF TGTGCCAGCAGCTCACAGGGGTGGGACACTGAAGCTTTCTTT
TRBJ2-1 . TRBV19 once CASSITPAGQSEQFF TGTGCCAGTAGTATAACCCCGGCGGGCCAGAGTGAGCAGTTCTTC
TRBJ2-1 . TRBV28 . CASSAASTGYNEQFF TGTGCCAGCAGTGCCGCTAGCACCGGGTACAATGAGCAGTTCTTC
TRBJ2-7 . TRBV6-5 . CASSYFTDTSYEQYF TGTGCCAGCAGTTACTTCACAGACACATCCTACGAGCAGTACTTC
TRBJ2-3 . TRBV5-1 . CASRQDSSTDTQYF TGCGCCAGCCGGCAGGACAGTAGCACAGATACGCAGTATTTT
TRBJ1-2 . TRBV10-2 . CASSESALGQYAPF TGCGCCAGCAGTGAGTCGGCCCTAGGACAGTACGCTCCCTTC
TRBJ2-5 TRBD1 TRBV7-7 . CASRLGTGGTQYF TGTGCTAGCAGACTCGGGACAGGGGGGACCCAGTACTTC
TRBJ2-2 . TRBV19 . CASRPQGTGELFF TGTGCCAGTAGACCTCAGGGTACCGGGGAGCTGTTTTTT
TRBJ2-1 . TRBV7-2 . CASSLAPNEQFF TGTGCCAGCAGCTTAGCCCCAAATGAGCAGTTCTTC
TRBJ1-1 TRBD1 TRBV29-1 . CSVLTGGNTEAFF TGCAGCGTTTTGACAGGGGGCAACACTGAAGCTTTCTTT
TRBJ2-5 . TRBV16 . CASSQSVGVGQETQYF TGTGCCAGCAGCCAATCGGTAGGAGTTGGGCAAGAGACCCAGTACTTC
TRBJ1-2 . TRBV27 . CASSQSTADGYTF TGTGCCAGCAGTCAATCGACAGCAGATGGCTACACCTTC
TRBJ2-5 TRBD2 TRBV6-6 . CASTVLPGGERETQYF TGTGCCAGCACCGTACTCCCGGGAGGTGAGCGAGAGACCCAGTACTTC
TRBJ2-7 TRBD1 TRBV19 . CASHSGTGVEQYF TGTGCCAGCCATTCCGGGACAGGGGTCGAGCAGTACTTC
TRBJ1-1 . TRBV7-9 . CASSTQGNTEAFF TGTGCCAGCAGCACCCAGGGGAACACTGAAGCTTTCTTT
TRBJ1-1 . TRBV11-3 . CASSYGVNTEAFF TGTGCCAGCAGCTATGGAGTGAACACTGAAGCTTTCTTT
TRBJ1-4 . TRBV7-9 . CAPTEPSRRTSNEKLFF TGTGCCCCGACCGAACCGAGCAGGCGGACGTCAAATGAAAAACTGTTTTTT
TRBJ2-1 . TRBV11-3 many CASSLDGRPFNEQFF TGTGCCAGCAGCTTAGACGGGAGACCGTTTAATGAGCAGTTCTTC
TRBJ1-1 . TRBV2 . CASSLRTRESYGSKAFF TGTGCCAGCAGCCTCAGGACGCGCGAGAGTTACGGATCAAAAGCTTTCTTT
TRBJ2-7 TRBD1 TRBV19 few CASSRWDRSYEQYF TGTGCCAGTAGTAGGTGGGACAGGTCCTACGAGCAGTACTTC
TRBJ1-2 . TRBV4-2 . CASSQATGNYGYTF TGTGCCAGCAGCCAAGCTACCGGAAACTATGGCTACACCTTC
TRBJ1-2 . TRBV5-6 . CASSGTILNSNYGYTF TGTGCCAGCAGTGGGACGATCCTCAATTCTAACTATGGCTACACCTTC
TRBJ2-7 . TRBV6-6 . CASGLQGLNSYEQYF TGTGCCAGCGGACTTCAGGGGCTAAACTCCTACGAGCAGTACTTC
TRBJ2-1 . TRBV12-5 . CASGLVLRGSYLNEQFF TGTGCTAGTGGTTTGGTACTCCGGGGGTCCTACCTCAATGAGCAGTTCTTC
TRBJ2-1 TRBD2 TRBV10-2 many CASRREAAINEQFF TGCGCCAGCAGGCGGGAGGCCGCGATCAATGAGCAGTTCTTC
TRBJ1-1 . TRBV4-2 many CASSQRQDVTEAFF TGTGCCAGCAGCCAGAGACAGGACGTCACTGAAGCTTTCTTT
TRBJ2-7 . TRBV25-1 . CASSPRGRYEQYF TGTGCCAGCAGCCCAAGGGGGAGGTACGAGCAGTACTTC
TRBJ2-2 TRBD2 TRBV7-2 many CASSSRTSETGELFF TGTGCCAGCAGCTCACGGACTAGCGAGACCGGGGAGCTGTTTTTT
TRBJ2-2 . TRBV10-1 . CASSGGTGSFTGELFF TGCGCCAGCAGTGGCGGTACAGGGAGCTTCACCGGGGAGCTGTTTTTT
TRBJ2-3 . TRBV7-6 . CASSSLDNTQYF TGTGCCAGCAGCTCACTCGACAATACGCAGTATTTT
TRBJ2-2 . TRBV27 . CASSYRRGGELFF TGTGCCAGCAGTTACAGGCGTGGAGGGGAGCTGTTTTTT
TRBJ2-7 TRBD2 TRBV4-3 few CASSQDPLAGGYEQYF TGCGCCAGCAGCCAAGATCCCCTAGCGGGAGGGTACGAGCAGTACTTC
TRBJ2-3 TRBD1 TRBV28 . CASSFPTTGGVRTDTQYF TGTGCCAGCAGTTTCCCTACCACAGGGGGCGTAAGGACAGATACGCAGTATTTT
TRBJ2-7 . TRBV28 . CASSTSYEQYF TGTGCCAGCAGCACTAGTTACGAGCAGTACTTC
TRBJ2-1 TRBD2 TRBV2 . CASSFGLAGGGDEQFF TGTGCCAGCAGTTTCGGACTAGCGGGAGGAGGTGATGAGCAGTTCTTC
TRBJ2-5 . TRBV5-1 . CASSLARWEETQYF TGCGCCAGCAGCTTGGCCCGGTGGGAAGAGACCCAGTACTTC
TRBJ2-3 . TRBV5-1 . CASRRDSTDTQYF TGCGCCAGCAGAAGGGACAGCACAGATACGCAGTATTTT
TRBJ2-3 TRBD2 TRBV7-2 . CASSLRASGTDTQYF TGTGCCAGCAGCTTAAGGGCTAGCGGAACAGATACGCAGTATTTT
TRBJ2-1 . TRBV6-6 . CASSLTSGATYNEQFF TGTGCCAGCAGTCTCACGAGCGGAGCCACCTACAATGAGCAGTTCTTC
TRBJ2-3 . TRBV7-3 once CASSFGGTDTQYF TGTGCCAGCAGCTTCGGAGGCACAGATACGCAGTATTTT
TRBJ2-3 TRBD2 TRBV15 . CATSEPGGTNYSDTQYF TGTGCCACCAGCGAACCCGGCGGGACTAACTACTCAGATACGCAGTATTTT
TRBJ1-4 . TRBV11-2 . CASSLLAGSNEKLFF TGTGCCAGCAGCTTATTGGCAGGATCGAATGAAAAACTGTTTTTT
TRBJ2-2 . TRBV15 . CATQGGTHTGELFF TGTGCCACCCAGGGCGGGACCCACACCGGGGAGCTGTTTTTT
TRBJ1-5 . TRBV10-2 . CASSDRRRNQPQHF TGCGCCAGCAGTGATAGGAGGCGCAATCAGCCCCAGCATTTT
TRBJ2-1 . TRBV7-6 . CASSPFSGTVDNEQFF TGTGCCAGCAGCCCGTTTTCCGGGACTGTGGACAATGAGCAGTTCTTC
TRBJ2-1 . TRBV6-4 . CASSPLVGLGSYNEQFF TGTGCCAGCAGTCCGCTTGTGGGTCTGGGGTCCTACAATGAGCAGTTCTTC